The sample holds a few counts of the clone carrying this T cell receptor (beta chain). This CDR3 spans 14 amino acids. In germline, CDR1 is SEHNR, CDR2 FQNEAQ (reference sequence). V was trimmed by 5 bases and J by 7 bases, leaving 12 bases between them. In the original workflow: Estimates of nucleated cell counts were drawn from the amplification of reference gene primers. Generated by immunoSEQ multiplex PCR, the TCRdb table keeps only in-frame clones and is missing some. The V and J calls and clone size come from that table; D and trimming were worked out from the DNA. The sample records about 270,000 clones, about 89% being singletons. These data are taken from a study of blood T cell repertoires in COVID-19. Study-level background: Researchers got acute and convalescent COVID-19 samples from the United States, Italy and Spain. Nucleic acid was either cDNA or gDNA, and it came from T cells, B-cell-depleted T cells, or PBMCs.

This clonotype originated in a man aged 40-49 years with active or convalescent COVID-19. This sequence joins TRBV7-9 and TRBJ1-6; tentatively, D is TRBD1 (5 bases). Sequencing was done on a sample of peripheral blood. The CDR3 DNA is TGTGCCAGCAGCCGTGGGACTGGAAATTCACCCCTCCACTTT. Translation: CASSRGTGNSPLHF. The complete variable domain, with remaining parts taken from reference TRBV7-9 and TRBJ1-6, reads DTGVSQNPRHKITKRGQNVTFRCDPISEHNRLYWYRQTLGQGPEFLTYFQNEAQLEKSRLLSDRFSAERPKGSFSTLEIQRTEQGDSAMYLCASSRGTGNSPLHFGNGTRLTVT.